These 3 T cell receptor beta chains were sequenced from one sample in a study of shared clonotypes between healthy human individuals. Libraries were prepared by immunoSEQ multiplex PCR; TCRdb keeps only in-frame clonotypes and omits some of them. The data contain some 500,000 clones, 70% to 80% of them singletons. Sequenced sample: PBMCs. The receptors derive from a woman aged 40 to 50 in good health. Some clones in this sample may be carry-over from other donors' samples.

This chain connects TRBV15 to TRBJ2-7; D call uncertain. Germline CDR1 LNHNV, CDR2 YYDKDF (reference sequence). This CDR3 is built from 14 residues. With 0 bases removed from V and 3 bases from J, the gap between germline ends came to 9 bases. The CDR3 coding sequence is TGTGCCACCAGCAGAGATCTGGGGAACTACGAGCAGTACTTC. The encoded protein is CATSRDLGNYEQYF. The variable domain in full, completed from reference TRBV15 and TRBJ2-7, reads DAMVIQNPRYQVTQFGKPVTLSCSQTLNHNVMYWYQQKSSQAPKLLFHYYDKDFNNEADTPDNFQSRRPNTSFCFLDIRSPGLGDTAMYLCATSRDLGNYEQYFGPGTRLTVT.

The V and J genes are TRBV4-2 and TRBJ2-7; D is undetermined. Trimming left V 1 base short and J 1 base short, with 8 bases between. There are 14 residues in the CDR3. Germline V CDR1 and CDR2: LGHNA, YNFKEQ. The DNA for the CDR3 is TGTGCCAGCAGCCAAGGGTTACGGTCCTACGAGCAGTACTTC. Translated: CASSQGLRSYEQYF.

J is TRBJ1-2 and V is TRBV27; 9 nucleotides match TRBD1. The J segment lost 8 bases and the V segment lost 5 bases, leaving 9 bases of the junction unmatched. Germline CDR1 reads MNHEY; CDR2 reads SMNVEV (reference sequence). This CDR3 region has 14 residues. DNA of the CDR3: TGTGCCAGCAGTGACTTACAGGGGGCAGGGGGCTACACCTTC. It specifies CASSDLQGAGGYTF.